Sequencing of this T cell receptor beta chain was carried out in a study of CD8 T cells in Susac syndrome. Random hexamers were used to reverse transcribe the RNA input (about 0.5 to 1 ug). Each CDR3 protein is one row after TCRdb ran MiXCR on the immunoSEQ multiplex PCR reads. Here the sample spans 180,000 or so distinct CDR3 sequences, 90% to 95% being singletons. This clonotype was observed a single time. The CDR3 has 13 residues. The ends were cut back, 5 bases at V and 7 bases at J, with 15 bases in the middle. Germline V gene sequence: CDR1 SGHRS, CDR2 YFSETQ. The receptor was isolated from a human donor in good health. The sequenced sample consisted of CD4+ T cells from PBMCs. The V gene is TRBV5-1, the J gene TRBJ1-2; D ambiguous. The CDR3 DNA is TGCGCCAGCAGAGACGGAGATCTCGGTGGCTACACCTTC. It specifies CASRDGDLGGYTF.